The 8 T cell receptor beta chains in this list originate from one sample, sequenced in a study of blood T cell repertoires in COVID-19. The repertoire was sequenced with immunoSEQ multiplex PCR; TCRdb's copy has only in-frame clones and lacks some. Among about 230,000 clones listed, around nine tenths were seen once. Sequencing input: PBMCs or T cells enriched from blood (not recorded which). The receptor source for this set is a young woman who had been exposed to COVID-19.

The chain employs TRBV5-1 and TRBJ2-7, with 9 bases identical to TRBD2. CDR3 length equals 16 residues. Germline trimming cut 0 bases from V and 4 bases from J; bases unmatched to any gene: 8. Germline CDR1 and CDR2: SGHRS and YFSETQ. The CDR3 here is CASSLGAAGGMYEQYF. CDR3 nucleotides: TGCGCCAGCAGCTTGGGGGCAGCGGGAGGTATGTACGAGCAGTACTTC.

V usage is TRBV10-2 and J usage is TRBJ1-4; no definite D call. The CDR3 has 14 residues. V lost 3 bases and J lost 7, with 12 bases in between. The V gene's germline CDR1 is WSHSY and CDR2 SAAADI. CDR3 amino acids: CASSERGSGEKLFF. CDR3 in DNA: TGCGCCAGCAGTGAAAGAGGTTCGGGTGAAAAACTGTTTTTT.

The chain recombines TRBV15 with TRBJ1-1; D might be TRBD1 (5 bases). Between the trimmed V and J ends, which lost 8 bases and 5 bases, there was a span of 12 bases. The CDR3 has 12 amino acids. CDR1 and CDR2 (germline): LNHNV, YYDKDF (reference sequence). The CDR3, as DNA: TGTGCCACCGCCTTCGGGGGTACTGAAGCTTTCTTT. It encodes CATAFGGTEAFF.

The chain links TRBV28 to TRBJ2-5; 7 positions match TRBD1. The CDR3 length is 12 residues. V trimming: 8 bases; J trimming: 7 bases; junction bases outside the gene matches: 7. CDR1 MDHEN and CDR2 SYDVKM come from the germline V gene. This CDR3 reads CASSEGAVTQYF. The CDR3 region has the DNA TGTGCCAGCTCCGAGGGGGCGGTGACCCAGTACTTC.

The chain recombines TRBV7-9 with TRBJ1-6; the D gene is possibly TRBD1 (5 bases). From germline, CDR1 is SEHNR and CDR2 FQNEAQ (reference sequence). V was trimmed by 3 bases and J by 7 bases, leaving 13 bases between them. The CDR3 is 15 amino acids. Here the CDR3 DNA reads TGTGCCAGCAGCTTTAGGTCAGGGCTGAATTCACCCCTCCACTTT. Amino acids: CASSFRSGLNSPLHF.

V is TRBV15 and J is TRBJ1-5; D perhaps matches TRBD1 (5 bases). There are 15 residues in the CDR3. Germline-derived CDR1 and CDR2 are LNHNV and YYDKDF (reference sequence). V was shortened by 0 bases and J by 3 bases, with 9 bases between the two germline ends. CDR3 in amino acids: CATSRDVRVNQPQHF. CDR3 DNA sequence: TGTGCCACCAGCAGAGATGTCAGGGTCAATCAGCCCCAGCATTTT.

The CDR3 coding sequence is TGTGCCAGCACCAGGACAGTCGGGTATGGCTACACCTTC. This gives the protein CASTRTVGYGYTF. The rearrangement links TRBV6-5 to TRBJ1-2; maybe TRBD1 (6 bases). The V end was cut by 7 bases, the J end by 5 bases, with 14 bases between. This CDR3 region has 13 residues. The germline CDR1 and CDR2 sequences are MNHEY and SVGAGI.

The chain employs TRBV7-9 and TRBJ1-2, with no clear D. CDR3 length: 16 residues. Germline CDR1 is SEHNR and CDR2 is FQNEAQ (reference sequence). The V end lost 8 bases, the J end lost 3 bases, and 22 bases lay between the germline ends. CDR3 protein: CASAMRRAPTHYGYTF. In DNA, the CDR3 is TGTGCCAGCGCGATGAGGAGGGCGCCCACTCACTATGGCTACACCTTC.